This T cell receptor (beta chain) was sequenced during a study of glioma-infiltrating T cells after dendritic cell vaccination. Study-level background: Between the early 2000s and the early 2010s, patients got autologous tumor lysate-pulsed dendritic cell vaccines. At biweekly intervals, patients got three intradermal dendritic cell vaccine injections.

The primer mix had 60 V beta and 13 J beta primers. Clones were sequenced by immunoSEQ multiplex PCR, and TCRdb holds only the in-frame ones, with some missing. The sample carries about 94,000 clones, 80% recorded once. CDR1 is MGHRA, CDR2 YSYEKL, per germline. CDR3 length: 14 residues. The V gene lost 4 bases and the J gene lost 6 bases, with 16 bases spanning the gap. Time point meaning: after dendritic cell vaccination, including at tumor progression/relapse. This sequence originates from a human donor with glioblastoma. The sequencing used blood, collected after dendritic cell vaccination. J is TRBJ2-7 and V is TRBV4-1; perhaps TRBD2 as D (7 bases). The CDR3 spells CASSRPGGSREQYF. The CDR3 coding sequence is TGCGCCAGCAGCCGACCGGGGGGCAGTCGCGAGCAGTACTTC.